The 10 T cell receptor beta chains in this list originate from one sample, sequenced in a study of beta chain features in type 1 diabetes. No antigen has been assigned to these receptors. Findings of the study overall: All four CD4+ subsets from Type 1 diabetes patients carried moderately but significantly shorter TCRB CDR3s.

The authors reverse transcribed all of the isolated RNA, so sequencing captured expressed TCRB transcripts. Sequencing used immunoSEQ multiplex PCR; TCRdb keeps in-frame clones, though not all of them. The table has 640,000 or so clones, about an eighth seen once. Specimen: naive CD4+ T cells from blood. The receptors here all came from a young man with type 1 diabetes.

This clone was counted between two and nine times. The genes are TRBV7-8 and TRBJ1-2, with no clear D. The CDR3 extends over 15 amino acids. Germline V gene sequence: CDR1 SGHVS, CDR2 FQNEAQ. Trimming took off 1 base at V and 0 bases at J, with 9 bases between the two ends. CDR3 region: CASSLGDGANYGYTF. The CDR3 DNA is TGTGCCAGCAGCTTAGGGGATGGGGCTAACTATGGCTACACCTTC.

The chain links TRBV4-1 to TRBJ1-4, with D possibly TRBD1 on 5 matching bases. Trimming removed 5 bases at V and 8 bases at J, with 9 bases between. This CDR3 spans 12 amino acids. Germline-derived CDR1 and CDR2 are MGHRA and YSYEKL. CDR3 in amino acids: CASSGTQEKLFF. The CDR3 coding sequence is TGCGCCAGCAGCGGGACCCAGGAAAAACTGTTTTTT.

There are a few counts of this clone. The chain is built from TRBV9 and TRBJ2-1; D tentatively fits TRBD1 or TRBD2 (6 bases each). CDR1 and CDR2 (germline): SGDLS, YYNGEE. The CDR3 runs to 16 residues. V lost 0 bases to trimming and J lost 6 bases, with 16 bases between them. This CDR3 is CASSVVGGQGANEQFF. DNA for the CDR3: TGTGCCAGCAGCGTAGTAGGGGGGCAGGGCGCCAATGAGCAGTTCTTC.

This clone was picked up a small number of times. The chain couples TRBV6-1 to TRBJ1-5, with 9 bases identical to TRBD1. CDR3 length: 15 amino acids. Germline assignment: CDR1 MNHNS and CDR2 SASEGT. With V trimmed by 2 bases and J by 7 bases, 6 bases remained unmatched. CDR3 protein: CASSEWGTGLQPQHF. CDR3 DNA: TGTGCCAGCAGTGAATGGGGGACAGGGTTGCAGCCCCAGCATTTT.

About this clone: At one end the junction does not follow the germline gene, possibly because of a read error. The chain has TRBV6-1 and TRBJ1-1; 9 bases agree with TRBD1. CDR3 length: 16 residues. Germline V gives CDR1 MNHNS, CDR2 SASEGT. The DNA for the CDR3 is TGTGCCAGCAGTGATGGCGATCTGGGACAGGGCGCGACCCGACTCTTT. Its protein product is CASSDGDLGQGATRLF.

This clone was seen more than once but under ten times. V usage is TRBV19 and J usage is TRBJ2-1; TRBD1 aligns across 12 bases. The CDR3 is 15 residues long. V was clipped by 10 bases and J by 6 bases; unmatched bases: 10. The germline V gene has CDR1 LNHDA and CDR2 SQIVND (reference sequence). The CDR3 reads CATHKGTGGFNEQFF. The DNA for the CDR3 is TGTGCCACCCACAAGGGGACAGGGGGCTTCAATGAGCAGTTCTTC.

The chain employs TRBV2 and TRBJ2-3; 8 bases align to TRBD1. The V and J ends lost 5 bases and 6 bases, in that order; junction bases with no gene match: 10. Germline assignment: CDR1 SNHLY and CDR2 FYNNEI. There are 15 residues in the CDR3. The CDR3 region is CASSIVQGASDTQYF. The DNA of the CDR3 is TGTGCCAGCAGTATAGTCCAGGGGGCTTCGGATACGCAGTATTTT. Drawing the rest from reference TRBV2 and TRBJ2-3, the complete variable domain is EPEVTQTPSHQVTQMGQEVILRCVPISNHLYFYWYRQILGQKVEFLVSFYNNEISEKSEIFDDQFSVERPDGSNFTLKIRSTKLEDSAMYFCASSIVQGASDTQYFGPGTRLTVL.

This chain connects TRBV29-1 to TRBJ1-2, with D tentatively TRBD1 (6 bases). The V gene lost 3 bases and the J gene lost 4 bases, with 15 bases spanning the gap. This CDR3 contains 14 residues. Germline V gene data show CDR1 as SQVTM and CDR2 as ANQGSEA. CDR3 nucleotides: TGCAGCGTTGATGAGGGGGGCGCTGGCTATGGCTACACCTTC. Its translation is CSVDEGGAGYGYTF.

The chain combines TRBV14 with TRBJ2-7; D possibly corresponds to TRBD1 (6 bases). Germline CDR1 SGHDN, CDR2 FVKESK. V lost 5 bases and J lost 3, with 11 bases in between. The CDR3 runs to 13 residues. This chain's CDR3 is CASSLGASYEQYF. In DNA, the CDR3 is TGTGCCAGCAGCTTGGGGGCTAGCTACGAGCAGTACTTC.

This clone was seen more than once but under ten times. This rearrangement joins TRBV6-6 to TRBJ1-1, with 11 positions matching TRBD1. The V gene's germline CDR1 is MNHNY and CDR2 SVGAGI (reference sequence). The CDR3 consists of 14 residues. Losses at the gene ends were 5 bases for V and 4 bases for J; bases not matched to a gene: 3. This chain's CDR3 is CASSLGTGGTEAFF. The CDR3 nucleotides are TGTGCCAGCAGTCTCGGGACAGGGGGCACTGAAGCTTTCTTT.